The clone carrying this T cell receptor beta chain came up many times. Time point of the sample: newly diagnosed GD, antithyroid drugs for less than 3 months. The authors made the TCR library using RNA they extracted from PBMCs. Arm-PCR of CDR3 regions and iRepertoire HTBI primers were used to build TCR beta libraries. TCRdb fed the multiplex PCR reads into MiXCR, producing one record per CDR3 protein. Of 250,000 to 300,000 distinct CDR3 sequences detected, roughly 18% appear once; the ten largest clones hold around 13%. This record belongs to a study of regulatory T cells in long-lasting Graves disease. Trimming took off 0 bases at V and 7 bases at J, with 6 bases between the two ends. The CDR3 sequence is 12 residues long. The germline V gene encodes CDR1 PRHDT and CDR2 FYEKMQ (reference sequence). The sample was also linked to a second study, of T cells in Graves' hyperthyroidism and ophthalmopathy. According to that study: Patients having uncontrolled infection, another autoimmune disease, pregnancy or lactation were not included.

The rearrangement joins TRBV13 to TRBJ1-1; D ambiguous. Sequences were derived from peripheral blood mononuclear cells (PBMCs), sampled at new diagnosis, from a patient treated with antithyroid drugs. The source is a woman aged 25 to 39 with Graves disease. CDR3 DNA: TGTGCCAGCAGCTTAGGAACGGATGAAGCTTTCTTT. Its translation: CASSLGTDEAFF.